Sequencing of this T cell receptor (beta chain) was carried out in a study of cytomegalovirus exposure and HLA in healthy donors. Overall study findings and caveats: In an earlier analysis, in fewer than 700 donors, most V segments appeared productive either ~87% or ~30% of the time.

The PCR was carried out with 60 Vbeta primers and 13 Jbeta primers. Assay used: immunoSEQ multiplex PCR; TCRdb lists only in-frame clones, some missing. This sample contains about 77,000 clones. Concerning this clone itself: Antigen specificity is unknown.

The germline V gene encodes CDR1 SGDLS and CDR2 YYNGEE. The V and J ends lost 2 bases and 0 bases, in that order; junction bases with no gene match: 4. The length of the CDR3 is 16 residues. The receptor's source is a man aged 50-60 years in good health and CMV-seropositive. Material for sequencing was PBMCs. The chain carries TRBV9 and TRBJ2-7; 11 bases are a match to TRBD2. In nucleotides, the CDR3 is TGTGCCAGCAGCGTGGGACTAGCGGAGGTCTCCTACGAGCAGTACTTC. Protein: CASSVGLAEVSYEQYF. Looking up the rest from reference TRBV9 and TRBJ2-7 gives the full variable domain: DSGVTQTPKHLITATGQRVTLRCSPRSGDLSVYWYQQSLDQGLQFLIQYYNGEERAKGNILERFSAQQFPDLHSELNLSSLELGDSALYFCASSVGLAEVSYEQYFGPGTRLTVT.